These 11 T cell receptor beta chains were all obtained from the same sample, sequenced in a study of blood T cell repertoires in COVID-19. Sequenced by immunoSEQ multiplex PCR; TCRdb stores in-frame clones only, minus some. The data hold about 210,000 clones, with 86% observed a single time. Sequenced material: PBMCs or T cells enriched from blood (not recorded which). The receptor source for this set is a woman between 40 and 50 years old with acute COVID-19.

This clone was recorded a few times. J is TRBJ1-5 and V is TRBV30; TRBD1 matches at 9 bases. The CDR3 loop spans 13 amino acids. After removal of 5 bases from V and 7 bases from J, the junction contained 6 bases not matched to a gene. Germline V gene data show CDR1 as GTSNPN and CDR2 as SVGIG (reference sequence). DNA for the CDR3: TGTGCCTGGGGGGACAGGGTGCGGCAGCCCCAGCATTTT. It encodes CAWGDRVRQPQHF.

V is TRBV5-4 and J is TRBJ2-3; TRBD2 might be the D (6 bases). Looked up from germline, CDR1 is SGHNT and CDR2 is YYREEE (reference sequence). The length of the CDR3 is 15 residues. V gave up 0 bases and J gave up 2 bases, with 10 bases separating them. As DNA, the CDR3 is TGTGCCAGCAGCTTGGGCGGGGACTCCACAGATACGCAGTATTTT. The encoded protein is CASSLGGDSTDTQYF. The full variable domain, rest sourced from reference TRBV5-4 and TRBJ2-3, is ETGVTQSPTHLIKTRGQQVTLRCSSQSGHNTVSWYQQALGQGPQFIFQYYREEENGRGNFPPRFSGLQFPNYSSELNVNALELDDSALYLCASSLGGDSTDTQYFGPGTRLTVL.

The chain employs TRBV28 and TRBJ1-5; the D gene is possibly TRBD1 (5 bases). CDR1 is MDHEN, CDR2 SYDVKM, per germline. CDR3 length equals 12 residues. Deletions cut 7 bases from V and 6 bases from J, with 10 bases between. The CDR3 DNA is TGTGCCAGCACCCCAGGGCGTCAGCCCCAGCATTTT. As protein: CASTPGRQPQHF.

This clone was recorded only once. The chain uses TRBV11-1 and TRBJ1-1; the match to TRBD1 covers 7 bases. Germline lookup yields CDR1 SGHAT and CDR2 FQDESV (reference sequence). The CDR3 spans 13 residues. Trimming took 5 bases from V and 11 from J; bases not matched to a gene: 11. CDR3 region: CASSPTGYPRAFF. CDR3 DNA: TGTGCCAGCAGCCCGACAGGGTACCCCAGGGCTTTCTTT.

In DNA form, the CDR3 reads TGTGCCAGCAGCTCCCCCAAGGGACTAGCCTACGAGCAGTACTTC. It translates to CASSSPKGLAYEQYF. V is TRBV7-8 and J is TRBJ2-7; 8 nucleotides line up with TRBD2. Germline CDR1 is SGHVS and CDR2 is FQNEAQ. V gave up 4 bases and J gave up 2 bases; unmatched junction bases: 7. The CDR3 covers 15 residues.

This chain joins TRBV27 and TRBJ2-3, with a weak D call TRBD1 (5 bases). V lost 4 bases to trimming and J lost 1 base, with 12 bases between them. The CDR3 is made up of 15 amino acids. The germline CDR1 and CDR2 sequences are MNHEY and SMNVEV (reference sequence). The CDR3: CASSSDSHGTDTQYF. Written as DNA, the CDR3 is TGTGCCAGCAGTTCCGACAGTCACGGCACAGATACGCAGTATTTT.

The rearrangement uses TRBV5-1 and TRBJ2-7, with 10 bases fitting TRBD1. V was clipped by 4 bases and J by 3 bases; unmatched bases: 4. Germline V gene lookup returns CDR1 SGHRS and CDR2 YFSETQ. CDR3 length equals 14 residues. The CDR3, as DNA: TGCGCCAGCAGCACCGGGACAGGGGTCTACGAGCAGTACTTC. It yields the protein CASSTGTGVYEQYF.

This chain connects TRBV28 to TRBJ1-2; 11 nucleotides line up with TRBD1. The CDR3 is 14 amino acids. Germline loops: CDR1 MDHEN, CDR2 SYDVKM. The V gene end was trimmed by 6 bases and the J gene end by 5 bases; junction bases not matched to a gene: 5. CDR3 bases: TGTGCCAGCAGACTTGGGACAGGGGGATATGGCTACACCTTC. Its protein is CASRLGTGGYGYTF.

In this sample, this clone turned up a few times. The chain carries TRBV7-9 and TRBJ2-3, with 10 bases aligning to TRBD2. CDR1 is SEHNR and CDR2 is FQNEAQ in the germline V gene (reference sequence). V shed 1 base and J 8 bases; nucleotides not matched to a gene: 12. The CDR3 runs to 17 residues. The CDR3 DNA is TGTGCCAGCAGCTTAGGTTCGGGCCTAGCGGGAGATAGTACGCAGTATTTT. Translation gives CASSLGSGLAGDSTQYF. The full variable domain, completed using reference TRBV7-9 and TRBJ2-3, is DTGVSQNPRHKITKRGQNVTFRCDPISEHNRLYWYRQTLGQGPEFLTYFQNEAQLEKSRLLSDRFSAERPKGSFSTLEIQRTEQGDSAMYLCASSLGSGLAGDSTQYFGPGTRLTVL.

The chain carries TRBV29-1 and TRBJ1-1, with 9 bases aligning to TRBD1. Germline assignment: CDR1 SQVTM and CDR2 ANQGSEA. The CDR3 covers 14 residues. V lost 5 bases to trimming and J lost 4 bases; unmatched junction nucleotides: 8. The CDR3, as DNA: TGCAGCGTTAACGGACAGGGGCGTAGCACTGAAGCTTTCTTT. Translating it yields CSVNGQGRSTEAFF.

This sequence joins TRBV28 and TRBJ1-1, with D possibly TRBD1 on 5 matching bases. The CDR3 covers 12 residues. Germline CDR1 reads MDHEN; CDR2 reads SYDVKM. Between the trimmed V and J ends, which lost 3 bases and 11 bases, there was a span of 13 bases. The DNA for the CDR3 is TGTGCCAGCAGTTTGGTTGTGGGGCGGGCTTTCTTT. It specifies CASSLVVGRAFF.